This passage covers 9 T cell receptor beta chains from one sample sequenced in a study of CD8 T cells in ankylosing spondylitis. The study's findings and limits: Ankylosing spondylitis blood appeared to be characterized by a TCR beta motif of eight or nine highly homologous variants.

No antigen has been assigned to these receptors. TCRdb processed the 5' RACE reads anew with MiXCR; each CDR3 protein has one entry. The data show approximately 300,000 distinct CDR3 sequences, less than 10% seen once. Input material: blood, either unsorted or a sorted T cell fraction (not recorded which). These receptors were collected from a male donor with ankylosing spondylitis.

The rearrangement links TRBV5-1 to TRBJ2-3, with a weak D call TRBD2 (6 bases). CDR1 is SGHRS, CDR2 YFSETQ, per germline. CDR3 length equals 15 residues. V lost 4 bases, J lost 5 bases, and 17 bases lay in between. The CDR3 here is CASSTEGRELDTQYF. The CDR3 DNA is TGCGCCAGCAGCACGGAAGGACGGGAGCTAGATACGCAGTATTTT. The whole variable domain, remainder taken from reference TRBV5-1 and TRBJ2-3, is KAGVTQTPRYLIKTRGQQVTLSCSPISGHRSVSWYQQTPGQGLQFLFEYFSETQRNKGNFPGRFSGRQFSNSRSEMNVSTLELGDSALYLCASSTEGRELDTQYFGPGTRLTVL.

Many counts were recorded for this clonotype. The rearrangement joins TRBV7-9 to TRBJ2-3; D is undetermined. Germline V gene sequence: CDR1 SEHNR, CDR2 FQNEAQ (reference sequence). V dropped 2 bases and J dropped 0 bases, with 3 bases sitting between them. The CDR3 covers 13 residues. The CDR3 loop reads CASSLLSTDTQYF. Written as DNA, the CDR3 is TGTGCCAGCAGCTTACTGAGCACAGATACGCAGTATTTT.

This clonotype was observed at least ten times. The chain employs TRBV2 and TRBJ1-4, with D unclear. CDR3 length: 14 residues. V gave up 4 bases and J gave up 7 bases, with 13 bases separating them. The germline gives CDR1 SNHLY, CDR2 FYNNEI. CDR3 protein: CASSVGAGSEKLFF. In nucleotides, the CDR3 is TGTGCCAGCAGTGTAGGCGCGGGGAGTGAAAAACTGTTTTTT. Full variable domain (rest looked up from reference TRBV2 and TRBJ1-4): EPEVTQTPSHQVTQMGQEVILRCVPISNHLYFYWYRQILGQKVEFLVSFYNNEISEKSEIFDDQFSVERPDGSNFTLKIRSTKLEDSAMYFCASSVGAGSEKLFFGSGTQLSVL.

The rearrangement joins TRBV11-3 to TRBJ2-7; D may be TRBD2 (6 bases). This CDR3 comprises 15 residues. Germline CDR1 and CDR2: SGHNT and YENEEA. V lost 5 bases, J lost 2 bases, and 16 bases lay in between. The CDR3 DNA reads as TGTGCCAGCAGCCCAAGACAGTTAGCGGCCTACGAGCAGTACTTC. Its translation is CASSPRQLAAYEQYF.

A few counts support this clonotype. J is TRBJ2-2 and V is TRBV6-5, with D perhaps assigned TRBD1 or TRBD2 (6 bases each). CDR1 MNHEY and CDR2 SVGAGI come from the germline V gene. This CDR3 region has 15 residues. Trimming pared 4 bases from V and 7 bases from J, leaving 16 bases between. The CDR3, as DNA: TGTGCCAGCAGTTGGTTCGGAGGGGGAGGCGGGGAGCTGTTTTTT. Translated, it gives CASSWFGGGGGELFF.

This clonotype was detected a few times. V is TRBV6-2 or TRBV6-3 and J is TRBJ2-2, with D hard to call. The CDR3 spans 15 residues. Trimming took 5 bases from V and 6 from J, leaving 16 bases between them. Germline V lookup: CDR1 MNHEY, CDR2 SVGEGT. The DNA for the CDR3 is TGTGCCAGCAGTCAACTCCGGGTTAGTGCCGGGGAGCTGTTTTTT. Translation gives CASSQLRVSAGELFF.

In this sample, this clonotype turned up many times. The rearrangement uses TRBV20-1 and TRBJ2-3; a possible D gene is TRBD2 (6 bases). This CDR3 comprises 11 residues. Trimming pared 5 bases from V and 14 bases from J, leaving 17 bases between. Germline loops: CDR1 DFQATT, CDR2 SNEGSKA (reference sequence). DNA for the CDR3: TGCAGTGCTTTACTAGCTCAGAGTCTGTATTTT. Its translation: CSALLAQSLYF.

The chain uses TRBV7-2 and TRBJ2-7; D remains ambiguous. The ends were cut back, 2 bases at V and 6 bases at J, with 11 bases in the middle. The CDR3 totals 13 residues. Germline V lookup: CDR1 SGHTA, CDR2 FQGNSA. The CDR3 DNA reads TGTGCCAGCAGCTTAATCCCGAGATCCGAGCAGTACTTC. This gives the protein CASSLIPRSEQYF.

The rearrangement uses TRBV9 and TRBJ2-1; D is unclear. The germline CDR1 and CDR2 sequences are SGDLS and YYNGEE. V was pared by 2 bases and J by 7 bases, with 7 bases between. The CDR3 is 12 amino acids. CDR3 sequence (DNA): TGTGCCAGCAGCGTGGGATGGAATGAGCAGTTCTTC. It translates to CASSVGWNEQFF.